This TCR beta chain was recovered during a study of cytomegalovirus exposure and HLA in healthy donors. Study-level points and caveats: Overall, some 160 TCR beta chains were annotated as cytomegalovirus-associated.

In regard to this clone: Its target is unknown.

Profiling relied on immunoSEQ multiplex PCR, and the TCRdb table lists in-frame clones only, not all of them. The table lists under 250,000 clones, around nine tenths of them singletons. Trimming took off 1 base at V and 6 bases at J, with 10 bases between the two ends. The CDR3 sequence is 13 residues long. Germline CDR1 is SGHRS and CDR2 is YFSETQ. J is TRBJ1-2 and V is TRBV5-1; D is possibly TRBD1 (5 bases). The specimen sequenced was PBMCs. The receptor was isolated from a man between 18 and 35 years old in good health and CMV-seronegative. In DNA form, the CDR3 reads TGCGCCAGCAGCTTGACCAGGGTAGATGGCTACACCTTC. Amino acids: CASSLTRVDGYTF.